This T cell receptor beta chain stems from a study of blood T cell repertoires in COVID-19. The wider study: Donors in the United States, Italy and Spain gave samples during acute or convalescent COVID-19. PBMCs, B-cell-depleted T cells, or T cells were the source of the cDNA or gDNA that made up the material.

With V trimmed by 4 bases and J by 4 bases, 9 bases remained unmatched. Per germline, CDR1 SGHDT and CDR2 YYEEEE. The CDR3 extends over 16 amino acids. In the authors' methods: Researchers report that nucleated cell counts were estimated from reference gene primer amplification. The method was immunoSEQ multiplex PCR; TCRdb's version includes in-frame clones alone and lacks a portion of them. V and J calls and clone size come straight from that table; D and trimming were deduced from the DNA. The sample has around 100,000 clones, approximately 90% seen once. The rearrangement links TRBV5-6 to TRBJ2-1, with TRBD2 matching 9 bases. The receptor was isolated from a man aged 50-59 years with acute or convalescent COVID-19. The sample taken for sequencing was peripheral blood. DNA for the CDR3: TGTGCCAGCAGCCCACCCCCGGCGGGAGGGTACAATGAGCAGTTCTTC. The encoded protein is CASSPPPAGGYNEQFF.